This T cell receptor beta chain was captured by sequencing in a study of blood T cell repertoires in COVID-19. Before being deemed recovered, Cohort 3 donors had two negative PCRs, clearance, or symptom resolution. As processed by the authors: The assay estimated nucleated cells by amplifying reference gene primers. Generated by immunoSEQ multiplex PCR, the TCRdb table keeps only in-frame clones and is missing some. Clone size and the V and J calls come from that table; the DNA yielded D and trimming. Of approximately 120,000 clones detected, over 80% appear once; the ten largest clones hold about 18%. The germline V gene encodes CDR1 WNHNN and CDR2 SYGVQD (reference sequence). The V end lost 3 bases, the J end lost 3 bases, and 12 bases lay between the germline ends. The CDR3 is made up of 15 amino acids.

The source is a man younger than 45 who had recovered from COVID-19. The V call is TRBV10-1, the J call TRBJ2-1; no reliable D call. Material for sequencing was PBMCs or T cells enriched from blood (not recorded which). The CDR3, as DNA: TGCGCCAGCAGTGAAGAGGTAGCCGACTACAATGAGCAGTTCTTC. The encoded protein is CASSEEVADYNEQFF.